The 20 T cell receptor beta chains given below trace back to one sample, sequenced in a study of OX40 agonist ivuxolimab in advanced cancers. Library creation used the immunoSEQ multiplex PCR assay. Held by TCRdb, this immuneACCESS table contains in-frame sequences only and omits some clones. Under half of the omission traces to an unresolved V gene where checked; the cause of the rest is unknown. This sample has approximately 27,000 clones in its table, and around three quarters of those were observed once. Together, the top ten hold over 12% of the sample. This material consisted of CD4+ or CD8+ T cells sorted from blood, taken in a trial of the OX40 agonist ivuxolimab. These receptors were obtained from an adult with an advanced solid tumor such as melanoma, head and neck, liver or kidney cancer.

This clone was seen more than once but under ten times. The chain couples TRBV14 to TRBJ1-3; D is uncertain. From germline, CDR1 is SGHDN and CDR2 FVKESK. The CDR3 spans 14 residues. V was shortened by 4 bases and J by 0 bases, with 7 bases between the two germline ends. CDR3 protein: CASSPSLSGNTIYF. DNA of the CDR3: TGTGCCAGCAGCCCATCACTCTCTGGAAACACCATATATTTT.

The chain joins TRBV2 to TRBJ2-7; D tentatively fits TRBD1 or TRBD2 (6 bases each). The CDR3 sequence is 14 residues long. Germline loops: CDR1 SNHLY, CDR2 FYNNEI. The V end lost 2 bases, the J end lost 4 bases, and 12 bases lay between the germline ends. The CDR3: CASSESEGVYEQYF. In DNA form, the CDR3 reads TGTGCCAGCAGTGAATCGGAGGGGGTATACGAGCAGTACTTC.

This chain uses TRBV5-1 with TRBJ2-7; D unclear. Trimming took off 0 bases at V and 4 bases at J, with 2 bases between the two ends. Germline V gene lookup returns CDR1 SGHRS and CDR2 YFSETQ. The CDR3 covers 11 residues. This CDR3 reads CASSLDYEQYF. CDR3 nucleotides: TGCGCCAGCAGCTTGGATTACGAGCAGTACTTC.

This sequence joins TRBV7-2 and TRBJ2-7, with D unclear. CDR1 is SGHTA and CDR2 is FQGNSA in the germline V gene. This CDR3 comprises 16 residues. The V end lost 1 base, the J end lost 3 bases, and 16 bases lay between the germline ends. CDR3 coding DNA: TGTGCCAGCAGCTTAGAGGTGACCACCTACCGCTACGAGCAGTACTTC. Its translation is CASSLEVTTYRYEQYF. The full variable domain, with the rest looked up from reference TRBV7-2 and TRBJ2-7, is GAGVSQSPSNKVTEKGKDVELRCDPISGHTALYWYRQSLGQGLEFLIYFQGNSAPDKSGLPSDRFSAERTGGSVSTLTIQRTQQEDSAVYLCASSLEVTTYRYEQYFGPGTRLTVT.

The chain combines TRBV6-6 with TRBJ2-2, with a tentative D call TRBD1 (6 bases). Germline lookup yields CDR1 MNHNY and CDR2 SVGAGI (reference sequence). CDR3 size: 15 residues. The ends were cut back, 6 bases at V and 3 bases at J, with 14 bases in the middle. The CDR3, as DNA: TGTGCCAGCAGACTAGAGACAGGCCACACCGGGGAGCTGTTTTTT. Translation: CASRLETGHTGELFF.

The chain has TRBV6-5 and TRBJ2-1, with 12 bases fitting TRBD2. Trimming removed 2 bases from V and 7 bases from J; junction bases left unmatched: 3. CDR1 MNHEY and CDR2 SVGAGI come from the germline V gene. This CDR3 is 15 amino acids long. CDR3 sequence: CASSYTSGGRNEQFF. The CDR3 DNA reads as TGTGCCAGCAGTTACACTAGCGGGGGGAGAAATGAGCAGTTCTTC.

The V call is TRBV29-1, the J call TRBJ1-4; D perhaps matches TRBD1 (5 bases). The CDR3 contains 13 residues. V was shortened by 5 bases and J by 8 bases, with 15 bases between the two germline ends. CDR1 and CDR2 from the germline V gene are SQVTM and ANQGSEA. The CDR3 here is CSVSRDRGEKLFF. The CDR3 DNA is TGCAGCGTTTCTCGGGACCGCGGGGAAAAACTGTTTTTT.

V usage is TRBV27 and J usage is TRBJ1-5, with a tentative D call TRBD1 (6 bases). Germline CDR1 and CDR2: MNHEY and SMNVEV (reference sequence). Trimming removed 4 bases at V and 5 bases at J, with 12 bases between. The length of the CDR3 is 14 residues. CDR3 protein: CASSSQGPHQPQHF. The CDR3 nucleotides read TGTGCCAGCAGTTCCCAGGGGCCCCATCAGCCCCAGCATTTT.

In its sample, this clone was seen a few times. CDR3 amino acids: CASTTRSGGGRDTQYF. The CDR3 DNA reads TGTGCCAGCACCACCCGTTCGGGGGGGGGCCGAGATACGCAGTATTTT. The J gene is TRBJ2-3, the V gene TRBV7-9; the match to TRBD2 covers 8 bases. This CDR3 is built from 16 residues. Germline V gene lookup returns CDR1 SEHNR and CDR2 FQNEAQ (reference sequence). With V trimmed by 7 bases and J by 5 bases, 14 bases remained unmatched.

The DNA of the CDR3 is TGTGCCAGCTCACCCCCCGGGACAGGTTCCGGGGAGCTGTTTTTT. Translating gives CASSPPGTGSGELFF. The chain joins TRBV18 to TRBJ2-2, with 8 bases that match TRBD1. The CDR3 length is 15 residues. Germline V lookup: CDR1 KGHSH, CDR2 LQKENI. J lost 6 bases, V lost 3 bases, and 6 bases had no gene match. Full variable domain (rest looked up from reference TRBV18 and TRBJ2-2): NAGVMQNPRHLVRRRGQEARLRCSPMKGHSHVYWYRQLPEEGLKFMVYLQKENIIDESGMPKERFSAEFPKEGPSILRIQQVVRGDSAAYFCASSPPGTGSGELFFGEGSRLTVL.

The gene calls are TRBV28 and TRBJ2-5, with D maybe TRBD2 (6 bases). V was pared by 4 bases and J by 3 bases, with 18 bases between. The CDR3 is 16 residues long. Germline V gives CDR1 MDHEN, CDR2 SYDVKM. The CDR3: CASSSMTSRYEETQYF. For the CDR3, the DNA is TGTGCCAGCAGTTCGATGACTAGTCGATACGAAGAGACCCAGTACTTC.

J is TRBJ1-1 and V is TRBV5-1; no definite D call. Germline loops: CDR1 SGHRS, CDR2 YFSETQ. Trimming pared 4 bases from V and 0 bases from J, leaving 10 bases between. This CDR3 spans 14 amino acids. In nucleotides, the CDR3 is TGCGCCAGCAGCGTCCGGACCATGAACACTGAAGCTTTCTTT. Translated, it gives CASSVRTMNTEAFF.

This chain connects TRBV15 to TRBJ1-2, with 7 bases aligning to TRBD1. In germline, CDR1 is LNHNV, CDR2 YYDKDF (reference sequence). The CDR3 length is 15 residues. Losses at the gene ends were 0 bases for V and 4 bases for J; bases not matched to a gene: 5. The CDR3 DNA reads as TGTGCCACCAGCAGAGAAGGCTGGGACAGCTATGGCTACACCTTC. Its protein product is CATSREGWDSYGYTF.

The chain is built from TRBV5-1 and TRBJ2-1; 8 nucleotides line up with TRBD1. CDR1 and CDR2 from the germline V gene are SGHRS and YFSETQ. V lost 0 bases and J lost 0; bases outside the gene matches: 5. This CDR3 comprises 17 residues. CDR3 DNA sequence: TGCGCCAGCAGCTTGGGACAGGGGAGGAGCTCCTACAATGAGCAGTTCTTC. It specifies CASSLGQGRSSYNEQFF.

V and J are TRBV6-5 and TRBJ1-1, with D maybe TRBD1 (5 bases). There are 15 residues in the CDR3. Between the trimmed V and J ends, which lost 6 bases and 0 bases, there was a span of 14 bases. Germline CDR1 MNHEY, CDR2 SVGAGI. For the CDR3, the DNA is TGTGCCAGCAGCGAGGGACGGAGTCTGAACACTGAAGCTTTCTTT. This translates into CASSEGRSLNTEAFF.

J is TRBJ2-7 and V is TRBV19, with 13 bases that match TRBD2. J gave up 4 bases and V 5 bases, and 5 bases lay outside the gene matches. This CDR3 comprises 15 residues. Per germline, CDR1 LNHDA and CDR2 SQIVND (reference sequence). The chain's CDR3 is CASSLWTSGGYEQYF. The CDR3 nucleotides are TGTGCCAGTAGTTTGTGGACTAGCGGGGGTTACGAGCAGTACTTC.

This sequence joins TRBV4-1 and TRBJ2-5; 10 bases line up with TRBD1. The germline V gene has CDR1 MGHRA and CDR2 YSYEKL. Trimming removed 4 bases from V and 5 bases from J; junction bases left unmatched: 4. There are 14 residues in the CDR3. This chain's CDR3 is CASSLGQGGETQYF. CDR3 coding DNA: TGCGCCAGCAGCCTAGGACAGGGGGGGGAGACCCAGTACTTC.

The chain recombines TRBV19 with TRBJ1-3; 8 bases map to TRBD1. This CDR3 has 16 amino acids. The germline V gene encodes CDR1 LNHDA and CDR2 SQIVND (reference sequence). J lost 1 base, V lost 4 bases, and 6 bases had no gene match. DNA of the CDR3: TGTGCCAGTAGTACCGGACAGGGAGGATCTGGAAACACCATATATTTT. Residues: CASSTGQGGSGNTIYF.

The rearrangement links TRBV5-1 to TRBJ2-5; D assignment may be TRBD1 or TRBD2 (5 bases each). V lost 0 bases to trimming and J lost 1 base, with 16 bases between them. Per germline, CDR1 SGHRS and CDR2 YFSETQ. This CDR3 has 17 residues. The CDR3 nucleotides read TGCGCCAGCAGCTTGGATGTCGGGGCCGCGGGCCAAGAGACCCAGTACTTC. It translates to CASSLDVGAAGQETQYF. Looking up the rest from reference TRBV5-1 and TRBJ2-5 gives the full variable domain: KAGVTQTPRYLIKTRGQQVTLSCSPISGHRSVSWYQQTPGQGLQFLFEYFSETQRNKGNFPGRFSGRQFSNSRSEMNVSTLELGDSALYLCASSLDVGAAGQETQYFGPGTRLLVL.

CDR3 loop: CASSPGGEQYF. CDR3 nucleotides: TGTGCCAGCAGCCCCGGCGGCGAGCAGTACTTC. This chain uses TRBV7-5 with TRBJ2-7; the table calls TRBD2, which could not be checked here. TRBV7-5 constitutes a pseudogene. This CDR3 contains 11 residues.